This entry lists 2 T cell receptor beta chains sequenced from one sample in a study of T cell responses to AZD1222 COVID-19 vaccine. Measured with immunoSEQ multiplex PCR; TCRdb has only the in-frame clones, and not every one. The profile covers 100,000 to 150,000 clones, with around 88% appearing a single time and roughly 10% taken by the ten largest. The material sequenced was peripheral blood, taken on day 0 of MenACWY control vaccination. The receptors stem from an adult in good health.

This chain uses TRBV24-1 with TRBJ1-5; D is unclear. V was shortened by 7 bases and J by 0 bases, with 12 bases between the two germline ends. CDR3 size: 15 residues. Germline CDR1 reads KGHDR; CDR2 reads SFDVKD. The CDR3 sequence: CATSPGPYSNQPQHF. The CDR3 nucleotides are TGTGCCACCAGCCCGGGCCCTTATAGCAATCAGCCCCAGCATTTT.

The gene calls are TRBV5-1 and TRBJ2-7, with a tentative D call TRBD2 (5 bases). The CDR3 runs 14 residues. With 7 bases removed from V and 4 bases from J, the gap between germline ends came to 18 bases. Germline V CDR1 and CDR2: SGHRS, YFSETQ. CDR3 sequence (DNA): TGCGCCAGCTCTAAGCGGACCTACGGGTACGAGCAGTACTTC. Its translation is CASSKRTYGYEQYF. Full variable domain (remainder filled in from reference TRBV5-1 and TRBJ2-7): KAGVTQTPRYLIKTRGQQVTLSCSPISGHRSVSWYQQTPGQGLQFLFEYFSETQRNKGNFPGRFSGRQFSNSRSEMNVSTLELGDSALYLCASSKRTYGYEQYFGPGTRLTVT.